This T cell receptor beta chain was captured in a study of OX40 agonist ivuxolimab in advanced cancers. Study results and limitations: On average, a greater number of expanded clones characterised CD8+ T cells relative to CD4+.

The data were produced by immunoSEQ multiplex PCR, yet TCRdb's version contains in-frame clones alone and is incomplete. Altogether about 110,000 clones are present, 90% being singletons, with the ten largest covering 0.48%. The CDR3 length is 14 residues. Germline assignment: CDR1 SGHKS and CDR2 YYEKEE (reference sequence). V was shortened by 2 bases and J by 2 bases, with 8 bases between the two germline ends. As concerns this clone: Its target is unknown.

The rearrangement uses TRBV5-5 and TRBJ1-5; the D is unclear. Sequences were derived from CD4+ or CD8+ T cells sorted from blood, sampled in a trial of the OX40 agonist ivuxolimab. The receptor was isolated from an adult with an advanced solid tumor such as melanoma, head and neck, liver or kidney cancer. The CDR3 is CASSFWTGNQPQHF. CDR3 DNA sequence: TGTGCCAGCAGCTTCTGGACCGGCAATCAGCCCCAGCATTTT.